A selection of T cell receptor beta chains follows, all from one sample in a study of early T cells in non-severe SARS-CoV-2 infection. TCRdb passed the 5' RACE reads through MiXCR, listing each CDR3 protein once. This table holds around 58,000 distinct CDR3 sequences, just under 5% found once. Sequenced material: whole blood. These receptors were collected from an adult who was a healthcare worker with PCR-confirmed SARS-CoV-2 infection or an uninfected control (not recorded which). Both conserved end residues are part of each CDR3. A D gene is named only where the DNA matches it firmly. Size values are once, few and many counts, or a class for expanded clones, and some rows have none.

abundance	j_gene	d_gene	v_gene	CDR3aa	CDR3nt
many	TRBJ1-6	TRBD1	TRBV3-1	CASSQEGTGVSPLHF	TGTGCCAGCAGCCAAGAAGGGACAGGGGTGTCACCCCTCCACTTT
NA	TRBJ2-3	NA	TRBV19	CASSHWAGSTDTQYF	TGTGCCAGTAGCCACTGGGCGGGAAGCACAGATACGCAGTATTTT
few	TRBJ2-5	NA	TRBV5-1	CASSKGRMQETQYF	TGCGCCAGCAGCAAGGGACGGATGCAAGAGACCCAGTACTTC
many	TRBJ2-7	NA	TRBV6-2/TRBV6-3	CASSYSRSYPGLPGYEQYF	TGTGCCAGCAGTTACTCGCGCTCCTACCCGGGACTGCCAGGTTACGAGCAGTACTTC
many	TRBJ2-3	TRBD2	TRBV7-9	CASSLTQGGNTQYF	TGTGCCAGCAGCTTAACGCAGGGAGGGAATACGCAGTATTTT
many	TRBJ2-7	NA	TRBV5-1	CASSGGDSSYYEQYF	TGCGCCAGCAGCGGGGGGGACAGTTCGTATTACGAGCAGTACTTC
many	TRBJ1-2	NA	TRBV29-1	CSIDHGGEYGYTF	TGCAGCATTGACCACGGGGGGGAATATGGCTACACCTTC
many	TRBJ2-7	TRBD1	TRBV29-1	CSVGLRDRGFLSSYEQYF	TGCAGCGTTGGCCTTCGGGACAGGGGGTTCCTTAGCTCCTACGAGCAGTACTTC
NA	TRBJ2-1	NA	TRBV7-8	CASSPVSNSGWQFF	TGTGCCAGCAGCCCGGTATCTAACTCCGGATGGCAGTTCTTC
many	TRBJ1-2	NA	TRBV2	CASRGDTYGYTF	TGTGCCAGCAGAGGGGACACTTATGGCTACACCTTC
NA	TRBJ2-7	NA	TRBV18	CASSRSAVYEQYF	TGTGCCAGCTCACGGTCGGCGGTCTACGAGCAGTACTTC
many	TRBJ1-4	NA	TRBV27	CASSLGGLINEKLFF	TGTGCCAGCAGTTTAGGGGGGCTCATTAATGAAAAACTGTTTTTT
many	TRBJ2-7	NA	TRBV19	CASSTPTGAEQYF	TGTGCCAGTAGTACACCGACAGGAGCCGAGCAGTACTTC
few	TRBJ2-7	NA	TRBV5-6	CASSSQGAQYF	TGTGCCAGCAGCTCTCAGGGTGCGCAGTACTTC
many	TRBJ2-1	TRBD2	TRBV7-3	CASSQGLAGANEQFF	TGTGCCAGCAGCCAAGGACTAGCGGGGGCTAATGAGCAGTTCTTC
many	TRBJ2-3	NA	TRBV7-9	CASSPRSTTDTQYF	TGTGCCAGCAGCCCGCGTTCGACCACAGATACGCAGTATTTT
many	TRBJ1-4	NA	TRBV9	CASSSWDEKLFF	TGTGCCAGCAGCTCCTGGGACGAAAAACTGTTTTTT
NA	TRBJ2-5	NA	TRBV7-2	CASSPPGRVAVLQETQYF	TGTGCCAGCAGCCCCCCCGGGAGAGTAGCGGTCTTGCAAGAGACCCAGTACTTC